This TCR beta chain was recovered during a study of graft-versus-host responses after intestinal transplantation. Across the study: Recipients had transplants, and these were multivisceral, liver-intestinal, or isolated intestinal. Anti-thymocyte globulin served as induction for all recipients, who then took tacrolimus and steroids for about three years.

Data came from immunoSEQ multiplex PCR; TCRdb stores just in-frame clones and leaves some out. The table records about 19,000 clones, around nine tenths of them present only once. CDR3 size: 14 residues. The trim removed 4 bases at V and 5 bases at J, leaving 3 bases unmatched. CDR1 and CDR2 from the germline V gene are SGHNT and YENEEA. For this clone: The target antigen is unknown.

Regarding the study as a whole: GvH clones turned up in recipient marrow; some had shown up first in ileum or blood.

The source material was bone marrow, sampled around 120 days after transplant. The chain employs TRBV11-3 and TRBJ2-3, with 10 bases identical to TRBD1. The TCR was taken from a human patient who received an intestinal transplant, so some T cells may come from the graft donor. For the CDR3, the DNA is TGTGCCAGCAGCTCCCGGACAGGGGGAGATACGCAGTATTTT. The encoded protein is CASSSRTGGDTQYF.